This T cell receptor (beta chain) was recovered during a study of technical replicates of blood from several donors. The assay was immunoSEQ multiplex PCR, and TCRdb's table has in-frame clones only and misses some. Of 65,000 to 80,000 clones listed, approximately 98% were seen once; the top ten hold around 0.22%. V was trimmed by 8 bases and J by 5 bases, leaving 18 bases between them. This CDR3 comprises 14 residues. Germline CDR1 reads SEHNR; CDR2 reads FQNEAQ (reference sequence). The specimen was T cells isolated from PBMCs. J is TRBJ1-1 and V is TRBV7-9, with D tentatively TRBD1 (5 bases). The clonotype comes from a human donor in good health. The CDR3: CASHGGGFLTEAFF. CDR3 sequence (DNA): TGTGCCAGCCACGGCGGGGGTTTCTTGACTGAAGCTTTCTTT. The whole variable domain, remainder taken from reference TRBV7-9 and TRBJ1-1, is DTGVSQNPRHKITKRGQNVTFRCDPISEHNRLYWYRQTLGQGPEFLTYFQNEAQLEKSRLLSDRFSAERPKGSFSTLEIQRTEQGDSAMYLCASHGGGFLTEAFFGQGTRLTVV.